This TCR beta chain comes out of a study of cytotoxic CD8 clonotypes in ibrutinib-treated CLL. V lost 7 bases and J 6 bases, leaving 12 bases between the germline ends. Looked up from germline, CDR1 is SQVTM and CDR2 is ANQGSEA. The CDR3 is 11 residues long. Some clones are missing from TCRdb's copy, which holds only in-frame ones; the method was immunoSEQ multiplex PCR. The repertoire has 250,000 to 350,000 clones, around 76% of them found once; the top ten carry around 6%. This rearrangement joins TRBV29-1 to TRBJ1-2; D is possibly TRBD1 (6 bases). The source was PBMCs, collected at disease progression, from a patient treated with ibrutinib. The source of this sequence is a human donor with chronic lymphocytic leukemia. In DNA, the CDR3 is TGCAGCGGCCGGGACACTAATGGCTACACCTTC. The encoded protein is CSGRDTNGYTF. The whole variable domain, filled in from reference TRBV29-1 and TRBJ1-2, reads SAVISQKPSRDICQRGTSLTIQCQVDSQVTMMFWYRQQPGQSLTLIATANQGSEATYESGFVIDKFPISRPNLTFSTLTVSNMSPEDSSIYLCSGRDTNGYTFGSGTRLTVV.